One sample yielded the 23 T cell receptor beta chains listed below, sequenced in a study of T cell clones after liver transplantation (dated by TCRdb to 2018 to 2020). The sample's time point label, in plain terms: pre-transplant. Library generation was performed with the immunoSEQ multiplex PCR assay. Entries here come from immuneACCESS through TCRdb and include only in-frame sequences with V and J called. Some clones fail to appear in such tables; in the studies checked, an unresolved V gene covers under half of the shortfall, and the cause of the remainder is unknown. This sample has fewer than 70,000 clones in its table, and over 55% of those were observed once. The ten largest clones represent 15% of the sample. Sequencing was performed on CD4+ T cells from blood, taken before liver transplant. The receptors stem from a human donor who received a liver transplant.

CDR3 DNA: TGTGCCAGCAGACAGGACGCTAACTATGGCTACACCTTC. Its translation is CASRQDANYGYTF. This chain uses TRBV28 with TRBJ1-2, with D tentatively TRBD1 (5 bases). The germline V gene encodes CDR1 MDHEN and CDR2 SYDVKM. This CDR3 is 13 amino acids long. V was shortened by 6 bases and J by 0 bases, with 8 bases between the two germline ends.

This chain uses TRBV2 with TRBJ1-1, with D perhaps TRBD1 (5 bases). The CDR3 is 15 amino acids. V lost 3 bases, J lost 8 bases, and 19 bases lay in between. Per the germline V gene, CDR1 is SNHLY and CDR2 is FYNNEI. CDR3 DNA: TGTGCCAGCAGTGATAGCAGGGTCGGACCCTTGGAAGCTTTCTTT. Its translation is CASSDSRVGPLEAFF.

The rearrangement links TRBV6-5 to TRBJ1-5; 7 bases line up with TRBD1. This CDR3 is 15 amino acids long. With V trimmed by 5 bases and J by 4 bases, 8 bases remained unmatched. Germline V lookup: CDR1 MNHEY, CDR2 SVGAGI. CDR3 residues: CASSPTDRVNQPQHF. DNA for the CDR3: TGTGCCAGCAGTCCCACAGACAGGGTGAATCAGCCCCAGCATTTT.

About this clone itself: The same CDR3 also results from other DNA sequences found in this sample. As DNA, the CDR3 is TGTGCCTGGAGTGTCCAGAATAATTCACCCCTCCACTTT. It is translated as CAWSVQNNSPLHF. The V and J genes are TRBV30 and TRBJ1-6; D remains unclear. In germline, CDR1 is GTSNPN, CDR2 SVGIG (reference sequence). Trimming left V 0 bases short and J 5 bases short, with 5 bases between. The CDR3 consists of 13 residues. Together with reference TRBV30 and TRBJ1-6, the CDR3 gives the full variable domain: SQTIHQWPATLVQPVGSPLSLECTVEGTSNPNLYWYRQAAGRGLQLLFYSVGIGQISSEVPQNLSASRPQDRQFILSSKKLLLSDSGFYLCAWSVQNNSPLHFGNGTRLTVT.

The J gene is TRBJ2-7, the V gene TRBV5-5; no firm D call. The CDR3 runs to 12 residues. The V and J ends lost 1 base and 3 bases respectively, with 5 bases between them. From germline, CDR1 is SGHKS and CDR2 YYEKEE (reference sequence). CDR3 nucleotide sequence: TGTGCCAGCAGCTTGAATAGCTACGAGCAGTACTTC. It translates to CASSLNSYEQYF. The whole variable domain, remainder taken from reference TRBV5-5 and TRBJ2-7, is DAGVTQSPTHLIKTRGQQVTLRCSPISGHKSVSWYQQVLGQGPQFIFQYYEKEERGRGNFPDRFSARQFPNYSSELNVNALLLGDSALYLCASSLNSYEQYFGPGTRLTVT.

This clone has just a few counts. The chain employs TRBV6-5 and TRBJ1-5; D ambiguous. The CDR3 is 14 amino acids. Germline V gene lookup returns CDR1 MNHEY and CDR2 SVGAGI. The germline V and J ends were trimmed by 0 bases and 4 bases, with 7 bases remaining between them. CDR3 residues: CASSYSMENQPQHF. The CDR3 DNA sequence: TGTGCCAGCAGTTACTCGATGGAGAATCAGCCCCAGCATTTT.

The chain combines TRBV7-3 with TRBJ2-1; maybe TRBD1 (6 bases). Between the trimmed V and J ends, which lost 2 bases and 8 bases, there was a span of 16 bases. The CDR3 sequence is 15 residues long. Per the germline V gene, CDR1 is SGHTA and CDR2 is FQGTGA. Here the CDR3 DNA reads TGTGCCAGCAGCTTACGGGGACAAGGTTTCGATGAGCAGTTCTTC. Protein: CASSLRGQGFDEQFF.

The chain recombines TRBV30 with TRBJ2-2; D gene uncertain. The CDR3 contains 16 residues. V was trimmed by 1 base and J by 7 bases, leaving 19 bases between them. CDR1 is GTSNPN, CDR2 SVGIG, per germline (reference sequence). This CDR3 is CAWSGARMNVGGELFF. The DNA for the CDR3 is TGTGCCTGGAGTGGCGCGCGCATGAACGTCGGCGGGGAGCTGTTTTTT.

The V call is TRBV27, the J call TRBJ2-2; D uncertain. With 1 base removed from V and 1 base from J, the gap between germline ends came to 10 bases. The CDR3 covers 16 residues. Germline CDR1 and CDR2: MNHEY and SMNVEV (reference sequence). The CDR3 DNA reads TGTGCCAGCAGTTTATTTCCCTTCGGGAACACCGGGGAGCTGTTTTTT. Protein product: CASSLFPFGNTGELFF.

The sample holds a few counts of this clone. The chain combines TRBV28 with TRBJ2-1, with TRBD2 identical over 8 bases. From germline, CDR1 is MDHEN and CDR2 SYDVKM. This CDR3 is built from 15 residues. Losses at the gene ends were 4 bases for V and 6 bases for J; bases not matched to a gene: 8. Here the CDR3 reads CASSSQIRGGNEQFF. The CDR3 DNA follows: TGTGCCAGCAGTTCCCAAATTCGGGGGGGCAATGAGCAGTTCTTC.

The chain has TRBV6-1 and TRBJ2-1; weak D call: TRBD1 (5 bases). This CDR3 region has 15 residues. V was clipped by 2 bases and J by 3 bases, with 11 bases between them. Germline CDR1 reads MNHNS; CDR2 reads SASEGT. DNA of the CDR3: TGTGCCAGCAGTGAATTGACAGCGAACTACAATGAGCAGTTCTTC. This translates into CASSELTANYNEQFF.

The rearrangement uses TRBV6-5 and TRBJ2-3; 9 bases line up with TRBD1. V shed 6 bases, J shed 4 bases, and the junction held 5 bases outside the gene matches. The germline gives CDR1 MNHEY, CDR2 SVGAGI. The CDR3 spans 14 residues. The CDR3 spells CASSRDRVADTQYF. For the CDR3, the DNA is TGTGCCAGCAGCCGGGACAGGGTCGCAGATACGCAGTATTTT.

V and J are TRBV6-1 and TRBJ1-2; D is perhaps TRBD1 (5 bases). V dropped 3 bases and J dropped 6 bases, with 11 bases sitting between them. The CDR3 is 13 amino acids. Germline V CDR1 and CDR2: MNHNS, SASEGT. This chain's CDR3 is CASSESQANGYTF. CDR3 coding DNA: TGTGCCAGCAGTGAGTCACAGGCCAATGGCTACACCTTC.

The chain recombines TRBV5-4 with TRBJ1-5, with 7 bases aligning to TRBD1. V gave up 2 bases and J gave up 0 bases; unmatched junction bases: 2. This CDR3 is built from 15 residues. Per germline, CDR1 SGHNT and CDR2 YYREEE (reference sequence). The CDR3 coding sequence is TGTGCCAGCAGCTTAACAGGGGATAGCAATCAGCCCCAGCATTTT. This sequence encodes CASSLTGDSNQPQHF.

This clone occurred a few times. The rearrangement links TRBV30 to TRBJ2-4, with 7 bases matching TRBD1. The CDR3 runs 13 residues. Germline V gives CDR1 GTSNPN, CDR2 SVGIG (reference sequence). V lost 0 bases, J lost 7 bases, and 3 bases stayed unmatched. The CDR3 is CAWSVQGVNIQYF. The CDR3 DNA reads TGTGCCTGGAGTGTCCAGGGGGTGAACATTCAGTACTTC. The full variable domain, with the rest looked up from reference TRBV30 and TRBJ2-4, is SQTIHQWPATLVQPVGSPLSLECTVEGTSNPNLYWYRQAAGRGLQLLFYSVGIGQISSEVPQNLSASRPQDRQFILSSKKLLLSDSGFYLCAWSVQGVNIQYFGAGTRLSVL.

J is TRBJ2-3 and V is TRBV27, with a possible D match to TRBD1 (6 bases). CDR1 MNHEY and CDR2 SMNVEV come from the germline V gene (reference sequence). V dropped 6 bases and J dropped 0 bases, with 16 bases sitting between them. The CDR3 sequence is 16 residues long. The CDR3 DNA is TGTGCCAGCAGAGTCTCTGCAGGGGCTAGCACAGATACGCAGTATTTT. Protein sequence: CASRVSAGASTDTQYF.

This chain joins TRBV5-8 and TRBJ2-2; unclear D gene. This CDR3 is built from 14 residues. Trimming stripped 1 base from V and 3 bases from J, with 7 bases between. Per germline, CDR1 SGHTS and CDR2 YDEGEE. This CDR3 is CASSLYSYTGELFF. For the CDR3, the DNA is TGTGCCAGCAGCTTGTACAGTTACACCGGGGAGCTGTTTTTT.

Ten or more counts support this clone. The chain has TRBV18 and TRBJ1-2; D might be TRBD1 (5 bases). This CDR3 region has 17 residues. V was shortened by 2 bases and J by 0 bases, with 16 bases between the two germline ends. Germline V gene sequence: CDR1 KGHSH, CDR2 LQKENI. The CDR3 spells CASSPYNPPGANYGYTF. For the CDR3, the DNA is TGTGCCAGCTCACCATACAATCCACCGGGGGCTAACTATGGCTACACCTTC.

The chain combines TRBV7-9 with TRBJ2-1; maybe TRBD1 (5 bases). V shed 2 bases and J shed 7 bases, with 15 bases lying between them. This CDR3 comprises 15 residues. Germline V gene lookup returns CDR1 SEHNR and CDR2 FQNEAQ (reference sequence). CDR3: CASSLSLARVNEQFF. In nucleotides, the CDR3 is TGTGCCAGCAGCTTATCCCTTGCCAGGGTGAATGAGCAGTTCTTC.

The chain recombines TRBV12-2 with TRBJ1-2; the table calls TRBD1, which could not be checked here. TRBV12-2 is a pseudogene locus. The CDR3 totals 15 residues. The CDR3 DNA is TGTGCAAGTCGCTTAGTTTACAGGGGGCCTTATGGCTACACCTTC. The encoded protein is CASRLVYRGPYGYTF.

The chain has TRBV28 and TRBJ2-3, with 8 bases aligning to TRBD2. CDR1 is MDHEN, CDR2 SYDVKM, per germline. CDR3 length: 16 residues. After removal of 6 bases from V and 0 bases from J, the junction contained 8 bases not matched to a gene. The CDR3 DNA follows: TGTGCCAGCAGCCCCGTCGGGGGGGGAAGCACAGATACGCAGTATTTT. Amino acid sequence: CASSPVGGGSTDTQYF.

This clone was found a few times. The chain links TRBV10-3 to TRBJ1-5; no reliable D call. CDR3 length: 15 residues. Germline V gene data show CDR1 as ENHRY and CDR2 as SYGVKD. Trimming stripped 2 bases from V and 2 bases from J, with 10 bases between. CDR3 amino acids: CAISEQGAGNQPQHF. DNA for the CDR3: TGTGCCATCAGTGAGCAAGGAGCGGGCAATCAGCCCCAGCATTTT.

This chain links TRBV19 with TRBJ2-2; 8 bases are a match to TRBD2. Germline CDR1 is LNHDA and CDR2 is SQIVND (reference sequence). This CDR3 contains 15 residues. After removal of 5 bases from V and 4 bases from J, the junction contained 6 bases not matched to a gene. The CDR3 spells CASSLAGGSTGELFF. CDR3 nucleotides: TGTGCCAGTAGTCTGGCGGGGGGATCCACCGGGGAGCTGTTTTTT. Filled out from reference TRBV19 and TRBJ2-2, the complete variable domain reads DGGITQSPKYLFRKEGQNVTLSCEQNLNHDAMYWYRQDPGQGLRLIYYSQIVNDFQKGDIAEGYSVSREKKESFPLTVTSAQKNPTAFYLCASSLAGGSTGELFFGEGSRLTVL.